This T cell receptor (beta chain) was captured in a study of technical replicates of blood from a few donors. Per the germline V gene, CDR1 is SGHTA and CDR2 is FQGNSA. CDR3 length equals 13 residues. The germline V and J ends were trimmed by 5 bases and 9 bases, with 14 bases remaining between them. The method was immunoSEQ multiplex PCR; TCRdb's version includes in-frame clones alone and lacks a portion of them. The sample includes under 95,000 clones, roughly 94% of them seen just once. The rearrangement links TRBV7-2 to TRBJ1-5, with unresolved D. Sequencing was done on a sample of T cells isolated from PBMCs. This TCR came from a human donor in good health. DNA for the CDR3: TGTGCCAGCAGCCCCGAGCCTAGAACGCCCCAGCATTTT. Encoded protein: CASSPEPRTPQHF.